Following are 8 T cell receptor beta chains from one sample sequenced in a study of T-cell memory formation after mild COVID-19. TCRdb ran MiXCR on the 5' RACE reads and lists one entry per CDR3 protein. The profile covers nearly 350,000 distinct CDR3 sequences, with 13% appearing a single time and about a fifth taken by the ten largest. Sequencing input: PBMCs or a T cell subset sorted from them (not recorded which). All receptors come from a man aged 18-30 years who had mild COVID-19 (a few samples of this study predate the infection). Cell type and time point are not known.

This clonotype was observed a handful of times. This chain uses TRBV7-2 with TRBJ1-1; no reliable D call. This CDR3 has 15 residues. CDR1 is SGHTA, CDR2 FQGNSA, per germline. With 5 bases removed from V and 2 bases from J, the gap between germline ends came to 15 bases. DNA for the CDR3: TGTGCCAGCAGCCCAAGGCGGGGATCTAACACTGAAGCTTTCTTT. Protein: CASSPRRGSNTEAFF.

The V call is TRBV18, the J call TRBJ1-6, with D unclear. The germline V gene has CDR1 KGHSH and CDR2 LQKENI. This CDR3 region has 14 residues. The V end was cut by 2 bases, the J end by 8 bases, with 10 bases between. The CDR3 DNA reads TGTGCCAGCTCACCAGGGCAGAATTATTCACCCCTCCACTTT. It yields the protein CASSPGQNYSPLHF.

The CDR3 sequence: CATHGGANVLTF. In DNA, the CDR3 is TGTGCCACTCACGGGGGGGCCAACGTCCTGACTTTC. The chain recombines TRBV6-6 with TRBJ2-6; unclear D gene. The CDR3 has 12 amino acids. V gave up 10 bases and J gave up 4 bases, with 8 bases separating them. Germline assignment: CDR1 MNHNY and CDR2 SVGAGI (reference sequence).

This clonotype was counted at least ten times. The V gene is TRBV4-3, the J gene TRBJ2-2, with TRBD2 matching over 8 bases. Germline-derived CDR1 and CDR2 are LGHNA and YSLEER. The CDR3 totals 15 residues. Germline trimming cut 5 bases from V and 4 bases from J; bases unmatched to any gene: 6. DNA of the CDR3: TGCGCCAGCAGCTCAACTAGCGGCCCCACCGGGGAGCTGTTTTTT. As protein: CASSSTSGPTGELFF.

V and J are TRBV5-1 and TRBJ1-2, with 8 bases lining up with TRBD1. Germline assignment: CDR1 SGHRS and CDR2 YFSETQ. This CDR3 spans 13 amino acids. Losses at the gene ends were 4 bases for V and 4 bases for J; bases not matched to a gene: 3. The DNA for the CDR3 is TGCGCCAGCAGCGACGGGACAGGCTATGGCTACACCTTC. It translates to CASSDGTGYGYTF.

This clonotype has more than one count but fewer than ten. CDR3 bases: TGTGCCATCAGTGATGGGACAGCCAAGGGAGAGACCCAGTACTTC. Translation gives CAISDGTAKGETQYF. The V gene is TRBV10-3, the J gene TRBJ2-5, with TRBD1 matching 7 bases. Germline V gene sequence: CDR1 ENHRY, CDR2 SYGVKD. Losses at the gene ends were 3 bases for V and 4 bases for J; bases not matched to a gene: 8. The CDR3 contains 15 residues.

This chain links TRBV12-3 or TRBV12-4 with TRBJ1-2, with a tentative D call TRBD1 (5 bases). The CDR3 is 15 amino acids. Trimming cost V 3 bases and J 5 bases, with 16 bases left between them. The CDR3: CASSLNHGGGYGYTF. Written as DNA, the CDR3 is TGTGCCAGCAGTTTGAATCACGGGGGTGGATATGGCTACACCTTC.

This chain uses TRBV29-1 with TRBJ2-7; TRBD1 matches at 10 bases. CDR1 SQVTM and CDR2 ANQGSEA come from the germline V gene. With 5 bases clipped from V and 3 bases from J, the junction kept 4 bases outside the gene matches. The CDR3 totals 13 residues. CDR3 loop: CSVWTGGYYEQYF. The CDR3 bases are TGCAGCGTTTGGACAGGGGGTTACTACGAGCAGTACTTC.